The 22 T cell receptor beta chains reported below all come from one sample, sequenced in a study of human CD8 memory T cell subsets. It was UMI-labeled 5' RACE by which the TCR beta libraries were made. For each CDR3 protein, TCRdb gives one entry from its re-call of the 5' RACE reads, without DNA. The sample shows around 10,000 distinct CDR3 sequences, and approximately 20% sits with its ten largest clones. Progenitor exhausted-like CD8+ memory cells (TPEX) were CCR7+ PD-1+ TIGIT+. Source material: CD8+ T cells from PBMCs. The origin of the receptors is a human donor in good health.

The V call is TRBV5-6, the J call TRBJ2-5; the D call from TCRdb, TRBD2, cannot be confirmed without DNA. CDR3 length: 13 amino acids. Germline V gene data show CDR1 as SGHDT and CDR2 as YYEEEE. This chain's CDR3 is CASSRTARVTQYF.

CDR3 residues: CASSPMSLQEAFF. This rearrangement joins TRBV5-6 to TRBJ1-1. The CDR3 is made up of 13 amino acids. CDR1 is SGHDT and CDR2 is YYEEEE in the germline V gene.

The genes are TRBV2 and TRBJ2-7; TCRdb names TRBD1, which stays unverified in the absence of DNA. Germline CDR1 and CDR2: SNHLY and FYNNEI. The CDR3 spans 15 residues. This chain's CDR3 is CASRVGTGILYEQYF. Together with reference TRBV2 and TRBJ2-7, the CDR3 gives the full variable domain: EPEVTQTPSHQVTQMGQEVILRCVPISNHLYFYWYRQILGQKVEFLVSFYNNEISEKSEIFDDQFSVERPDGSNFTLKIRSTKLEDSAMYFCASRVGTGILYEQYFGPGTRLTVT.

By frequency, this clonotype registers medium-sized. This rearrangement joins TRBV7-2 to TRBJ1-5. Germline CDR1 is SGHTA and CDR2 is FQGNSA. The CDR3 sequence is 16 residues long. CDR3: CASSLFRGGGNQPQHF.

The chain uses TRBV27 and TRBJ2-1; the TRBD1 assignment by TCRdb is unverifiable without DNA. This CDR3 is built from 15 residues. The germline V gene has CDR1 MNHEY and CDR2 SMNVEV (reference sequence). CDR3 sequence: CASSTTGPSYNEQFF.

The chain recombines TRBV6-6 with TRBJ2-3; no DNA is available, so the TRBD2 call from TCRdb remains unchecked. CDR3 length: 13 residues. From germline, CDR1 is MNHNY and CDR2 SVGAGI (reference sequence). CDR3 sequence: CASSFQRADTQYF.

V gene TRBV7-6 combines with J gene TRBJ2-2. CDR3 length: 14 amino acids. The germline V gene encodes CDR1 SGHVS and CDR2 FNYEAQ. The CDR3 sequence is CASSLGQNTGELFF. Using reference TRBV7-6 and TRBJ2-2 for the parts outside the CDR3, the full variable domain is GAGVSQSPRYKVTKRGQDVALRCDPISGHVSLYWYRQALGQGPEFLTYFNYEAQQDKSGLPNDRFSAERPEGSISTLTIQRTEQRDSAMYRCASSLGQNTGELFFGEGSRLTVL.

The genes are TRBV9 and TRBJ2-1; TCRdb selects TRBD2, and the lack of DNA leaves this call unchecked. Germline CDR1 is SGDLS and CDR2 is YYNGEE. The CDR3 has 13 residues. This chain's CDR3 is CASSLTSGDEQFF.

CDR3 in amino acids: CASSLFPGKDQPQHF. The J gene is TRBJ1-5, the V gene TRBV5-1; TCRdb's D gene call, TRBD1, goes unchecked for lack of DNA. This CDR3 comprises 15 residues. The V gene's germline CDR1 is SGHRS and CDR2 YFSETQ.

This chain's CDR3 is CASSPGQGNTDTQYF. V gene TRBV6-1 combines with J gene TRBJ2-3; TCRdb's D call, TRBD1, is unchecked because there is no DNA. Germline CDR1 MNHNS, CDR2 SASEGT. This CDR3 spans 15 amino acids.

The chain carries TRBV2 and TRBJ2-1; TCRdb names TRBD1, which stays unverified in the absence of DNA. The CDR3 is 14 amino acids. CDR1 SNHLY and CDR2 FYNNEI come from the germline V gene. The CDR3 loop reads CASSRTGGLNEQFF.

The chain uses TRBV7-9 and TRBJ1-4; TCRdb reports TRBD1, a call that lacks DNA to check it against. The germline CDR1 and CDR2 sequences are SEHNR and FQNEAQ (reference sequence). CDR3 length: 15 residues. CDR3 sequence: CASSRRQGNNEKLFF.

The genes are TRBV20-1 and TRBJ1-5. Germline loops: CDR1 DFQATT, CDR2 SNEGSKA (reference sequence). The CDR3 is 18 residues long. The CDR3 is CSARDLGGQTFSNQPQHF.

This clonotype registers medium-sized by frequency. This chain connects TRBV4-3 to TRBJ2-7; TCRdb's D gene call, TRBD2, goes unchecked for lack of DNA. Germline CDR1 and CDR2: LGHNA and YSLEER. The CDR3 runs 16 residues. CDR3 loop: CASSQDPLAPEGEQYF.

This chain connects TRBV20-1 to TRBJ1-1. CDR3 length equals 14 residues. Germline CDR1 is DFQATT and CDR2 is SNEGSKA (reference sequence). CDR3 protein: CSAPHDKWNTEAFF.

V gene TRBV21-1 combines with J gene TRBJ2-3; TCRdb outputs TRBD1, but without DNA this stays unchecked. TRBV21-1 is reported as a pseudogene. The CDR3 is 17 residues long. CDR3 in amino acids: CASSKEGTAMTTDTQYF.

This clonotype is medium-sized by frequency. This chain uses TRBV7-9 with TRBJ2-1. Germline V gene sequence: CDR1 SEHNR, CDR2 FQNEAQ (reference sequence). The CDR3 has 13 residues. CDR3: CASSLVLTNEQFF.

The CDR3 protein is CASSGGGSNQPQHF. The genes are TRBV7-9 and TRBJ1-5; TCRdb reports TRBD1, a call that lacks DNA to check it against. The CDR3 runs 14 residues. Per the germline V gene, CDR1 is SEHNR and CDR2 is FQNEAQ (reference sequence).

This rearrangement joins TRBV28 to TRBJ2-3. This CDR3 has 13 residues. Germline loops: CDR1 MDHEN, CDR2 SYDVKM. This chain's CDR3 is CASSLSAGDTQYF.

This clonotype is classed as medium-sized by frequency. The chain couples TRBV28 to TRBJ1-5. From germline, CDR1 is MDHEN and CDR2 SYDVKM. The CDR3 sequence is 14 residues long. The CDR3 loop is CASSLFREGQPQHF.

The V gene is TRBV15, the J gene TRBJ2-7; checking the TCRdb D call of TRBD1 is not possible without DNA. Per the germline V gene, CDR1 is LNHNV and CDR2 is YYDKDF (reference sequence). This CDR3 region has 13 residues. The chain's CDR3 is CATSRDRVPEQYF.

V and J are TRBV3-1 and TRBJ2-1; TCRdb outputs TRBD2, but without DNA this stays unchecked. The CDR3 contains 18 residues. From germline, CDR1 is LGHDT and CDR2 YNNKEL (reference sequence). CDR3 sequence reads: CASSPSPLAGGDDNEQFF.